This T cell receptor beta chain stems from a study of neurological immune-mediated disorders. TCRdb processed the 5' RACE reads anew with MiXCR; each CDR3 protein has one entry. The sample contains over 45,000 distinct CDR3 sequences, about a quarter of which appear only once. This clonotype was detected many times. Deletions cut 4 bases from V and 2 bases from J, with 9 bases between. The CDR3 contains 13 residues. The V gene's germline CDR1 is SGHRS and CDR2 YFSETQ. The sequenced material came from PBMCs. The sequence was collected from a woman in her 70s in good health. The genes are TRBV5-1 and TRBJ1-1; maybe TRBD1 (6 bases). The CDR3 loop is CASSKGVNTEAFF. CDR3 coding DNA: TGCGCCAGCAGCAAGGGGGTTAACACTGAAGCTTTCTTT.